A single sample is the source of the 25 T cell receptor beta chains below, sequenced in a study of T cells in Graves' hyperthyroidism and ophthalmopathy. Amplification of TCR beta CDR3 regions used RNA as the template. Researchers ran a first-round RT-PCR on the TCR CDR3 using the HTBI primer set. Using its own MiXCR run on the multiplex PCR reads, TCRdb lists one record per CDR3 protein. The sample holds 450,000 to 700,000 distinct CDR3 sequences, around 45% seen once. Sample: peripheral blood or thyroid tissue (not recorded which). These receptors came from a woman younger than 35 with Graves' hyperthyroidism.

This clonotype was observed a few times. Since the CDR3 does not end with the conserved phenylalanine or tryptophan, this likely comes from a read error. It is unclear where the CDR3 begins or ends on the DNA, so no DNA is shown, and the CDR3 is as TCRdb lists it. V is TRBV29-1 and J is TRBJ2-7; TRBD1 is the table's D call, not checked against the DNA. The CDR3 extends over 11 residues, inclusive of both ends. Germline V gene sequence: CDR1 SQVTM, CDR2 ANQGSEA. The CDR3 region is CSVESAGQQYS.

V and J are TRBV5-1 and TRBJ1-4; D perhaps matches TRBD1 (6 bases). This CDR3 is 16 amino acids long. Per germline, CDR1 SGHRS and CDR2 YFSETQ. V lost 4 bases and J lost 0, with 13 bases in between. CDR3 sequence (DNA): TGCGCCAGCAGCCAAGGGGACATAGCAACTAATGAAAAACTGTTTTTT. Translating gives CASSQGDIATNEKLFF.

Ten or more counts support this clonotype. The J gene is TRBJ1-1, the V gene TRBV6-6; D perhaps matches TRBD1 (5 bases). Between the trimmed V and J ends, which lost 5 bases and 3 bases, there was a span of 16 bases. This CDR3 region has 15 residues. Germline CDR1 MNHNY, CDR2 SVGAGI (reference sequence). The DNA for the CDR3 is TGTGCCAGCAGTGACTGGGGGAGTGAGGACACTGAAGCTTTCTTT. Amino acids: CASSDWGSEDTEAFF.

This clonotype was found many times. V gene TRBV7-9 combines with J gene TRBJ1-5; tentative D call: TRBD1 (5 bases). Germline CDR1 and CDR2: SEHNR and FQNEAQ (reference sequence). This CDR3 is 16 amino acids long. Trimming cost V 1 base and J 3 bases, with 13 bases left between them. The CDR3 DNA follows: TGTGCCAGCAGCTTAGGGGGGACTGACAACAATCAGCCCCAGCATTTT. It is translated as CASSLGGTDNNQPQHF. Full variable domain (outside the CDR3, taken from reference TRBV7-9 and TRBJ1-5): DTGVSQNPRHKITKRGQNVTFRCDPISEHNRLYWYRQTLGQGPEFLTYFQNEAQLEKSRLLSDRFSAERPKGSFSTLEIQRTEQGDSAMYLCASSLGGTDNNQPQHFGDGTRLSIL.

The sample holds many counts of this clonotype. V is TRBV6-5 and J is TRBJ1-6, with D maybe TRBD1 (6 bases). The CDR3 spans 17 residues. V dropped 6 bases and J dropped 3 bases, with 18 bases sitting between them. Germline values: CDR1 MNHEY, CDR2 SVGAGI. The CDR3 bases are TGTGCCAGCAGCGACCTACCACTGGACAGCTATAATTCACCCCTCCACTTT. It yields the protein CASSDLPLDSYNSPLHF.

A few counts support this clonotype. V and J are TRBV10-3 and TRBJ2-7, with D possibly TRBD2 on 7 matching bases. CDR3 length: 18 amino acids. Trimming took 10 bases from V and 5 from J, leaving 33 bases between them. Per germline, CDR1 ENHRY and CDR2 SYGVKD. The CDR3 region is CASGGGGVWAGGGHEQYF. The CDR3 region has the DNA TGTGCCAGCGGGGGAGGGGGGGTTTGGGCAGGCGGAGGTCACGAGCAGTACTTC.

There are many counts of this clonotype. The gene calls are TRBV20-1 and TRBJ1-4, with D possibly matching TRBD1 (5 bases). CDR1 and CDR2 (germline): DFQATT, SNEGSKA (reference sequence). The germline V and J ends were trimmed by 6 bases and 6 bases, with 14 bases remaining between them. This CDR3 has 13 amino acids. CDR3 sequence (DNA): TGCAGTGCCGCAACAGGAAAGGATGAAAAACTGTTTTTT. It specifies CSAATGKDEKLFF.

The rearrangement uses TRBV7-9 and TRBJ1-2, with TRBD1 as a possible D gene (6 bases). CDR1 SEHNR and CDR2 FQNEAQ come from the germline V gene (reference sequence). The CDR3 spans 15 residues. V lost 7 bases and J 8 bases, leaving 23 bases between the germline ends. The CDR3 loop reads CASIAGGGQGIGYTF. The CDR3 DNA reads as TGTGCCAGCATAGCGGGAGGCGGGCAGGGGATCGGCTACACCTTC.

This clonotype was recorded at least ten times. V usage is TRBV20-1 and J usage is TRBJ1-3; 9 bases fit TRBD1. V shed 0 bases and J 5 bases; nucleotides not matched to a gene: 5. CDR3 length: 15 amino acids. Per the germline V gene, CDR1 is DFQATT and CDR2 is SNEGSKA (reference sequence). The DNA of the CDR3 is TGCAGTGCTAGAGATGGACAGGGGCCAAGAAACACCATATATTTT. Translated, it gives CSARDGQGPRNTIYF.

The J gene is TRBJ1-2, the V gene TRBV29-1; 8 nucleotides match TRBD1. Losses at the gene ends were 4 bases for V and 8 bases for J; bases not matched to a gene: 12. This CDR3 spans 14 amino acids. Germline CDR1 is SQVTM and CDR2 is ANQGSEA. The CDR3 is CSVVPQGAGTGYTF. The CDR3 DNA is TGCAGCGTTGTTCCGCAGGGGGCAGGGACGGGCTACACCTTC.

There are many counts of this clonotype. This chain joins TRBV20-1 and TRBJ2-2, with 10 bases identical to TRBD2. Germline lookup yields CDR1 DFQATT and CDR2 SNEGSKA (reference sequence). The CDR3 length is 14 residues. Unmatched junction bases numbered 6, after V lost 4 bases and J lost 7 bases. The CDR3 coding sequence is TGCAGTGCTAAGCTAGCGGGAGTCGGCGGGGAGCTGTTTTTT. It yields the protein CSAKLAGVGGELFF.

This clonotype was recorded at least ten times. The chain is built from TRBV20-1 and TRBJ1-1, with TRBD1 matching over 7 bases. Germline lookup yields CDR1 DFQATT and CDR2 SNEGSKA (reference sequence). V trimming: 1 base; J trimming: 0 bases; junction bases outside the gene matches: 5. The CDR3 has 15 amino acids. CDR3: CSARGTGGLNTEAFF. CDR3 coding DNA: TGCAGTGCTAGAGGGACAGGCGGGTTGAACACTGAAGCTTTCTTT.

The chain combines TRBV24-1 with TRBJ1-2; tentative D call: TRBD1 (6 bases). Trimming left V 4 bases short and J 4 bases short, with 9 bases between. This CDR3 comprises 13 residues. The germline gives CDR1 KGHDR, CDR2 SFDVKD. DNA for the CDR3: TGTGCCACCAGTGACCCGACAGGCTATGGCTACACCTTC. Protein sequence: CATSDPTGYGYTF.

This clonotype has a count of ten or more. This rearrangement joins TRBV7-9 to TRBJ2-2, with D hard to call. Per the germline V gene, CDR1 is SEHNR and CDR2 is FQNEAQ (reference sequence). The V gene lost 0 bases and the J gene lost 7 bases, with 9 bases spanning the gap. There are 14 residues in the CDR3. Here the CDR3 reads CASSLAYGNGELFF. DNA for the CDR3: TGTGCCAGCAGCTTAGCGTATGGAAACGGGGAGCTGTTTTTT.

The chain has TRBV25-1 and TRBJ1-3; 7 positions agree with TRBD1. The CDR3 is 12 residues long. J gave up 6 bases and V 10 bases, and 6 bases lay outside the gene matches. In germline, CDR1 is MGHDK, CDR2 SYGVNS. CDR3 loop: CATSGGVNTIYF. CDR3 bases: TGTGCCACCTCAGGGGGGGTAAACACCATATATTTT.

Points on this clonotype: One base away lies a much larger clone, so this may be a sequencing read error. The chain couples TRBV20-1 to TRBJ1-2; 8 nucleotides match TRBD1. The junction had 13 bases not matched to a gene; V was cut back by 6 bases and J by 7 bases. The germline CDR1 and CDR2 sequences are DFQATT and SNEGSKA (reference sequence). The CDR3 runs to 14 residues. The CDR3 bases are TGCAGTGCCACTCCGACAGGGGTGGTGGGTGGCTACACCTTC. Translating gives CSATPTGVVGGYTF.

This clonotype was detected ten times or more. In DNA form, the CDR3 reads TGTGCCACCCGGGATGATATCACCGGGGAGCTGTTTTTT. As protein: CATRDDITGELFF. V is TRBV24-1 and J is TRBJ2-2; D possibly corresponds to TRBD2 (5 bases). Trimming shortened V by 9 bases and J by 4 bases, and 11 bases separated the two germline ends. The CDR3 has 13 amino acids. Germline CDR1 is KGHDR and CDR2 is SFDVKD.

A few counts support this clonotype. This sequence joins TRBV24-1 and TRBJ2-3, with 13 nucleotides matching TRBD2. The germline CDR1 and CDR2 sequences are KGHDR and SFDVKD. The CDR3 loop spans 19 amino acids. The V segment lost 2 bases and the J segment 0 bases; nucleotides outside the gene matches: 7. DNA for the CDR3: TGTGCCACCAGTGATTCAGGACTAGCGGGAGCGAAGAGCACAGATACGCAGTATTTT. Its protein is CATSDSGLAGAKSTDTQYF.

In this sample, this clonotype turned up many times. CDR3 bases: TGTGCCAGCAGTGAACCTCGGGGCGCTGGCTACACCTTC. Translating gives CASSEPRGAGYTF. The chain recombines TRBV14 with TRBJ1-2; D might be TRBD1 (5 bases). Germline CDR1 and CDR2: SGHDN and FVKESK. This CDR3 contains 13 residues. Trimming removed 6 bases from V and 7 bases from J, with 15 bases in between.

This clonotype was seen repeatedly, ten times or more. The chain employs TRBV6-5 and TRBJ1-2, with D uncertain. V shed 2 bases and J shed 0 bases, with 4 bases lying between them. The CDR3 spans 13 residues. Per the germline V gene, CDR1 is MNHEY and CDR2 is SVGAGI. The CDR3 DNA reads as TGTGCCAGCAGTTACCACCCTAACTATGGCTACACCTTC. Amino acids: CASSYHPNYGYTF.

This chain uses TRBV10-3 with TRBJ1-1; no clear D gene. V shed 10 bases and J shed 8 bases, with 17 bases lying between them. Germline CDR1 and CDR2: ENHRY and SYGVKD. This CDR3 contains 12 residues. In DNA, the CDR3 is TGTGCCAGCTCACCCCTGACCGGGGAAGCTTTCTTT. Protein product: CASSPLTGEAFF.

This clonotype has more than one count but fewer than ten. V gene TRBV29-1 combines with J gene TRBJ1-5; D call uncertain. The CDR3 contains 12 residues. In germline, CDR1 is SQVTM, CDR2 ANQGSEA. V was cut by 5 bases and J by 11 bases, with 16 bases left in between. The DNA of the CDR3 is TGCAGCGTTCGCAGATTGGGTGAGACCCAGCATTTT. Translating gives CSVRRLGETQHF.

The gene calls are TRBV25-1 and TRBJ1-2, with 9 bases lining up with TRBD1. The CDR3 contains 16 residues. Unmatched junction bases numbered 13, after V lost 5 bases and J lost 6 bases. Germline assignment: CDR1 MGHDK and CDR2 SYGVNS. The CDR3 loop reads CASSTPGQGYSHGYTF. CDR3 bases: TGTGCCAGCAGTACACCGGGACAGGGTTATTCGCATGGCTACACCTTC.

This clonotype was recorded at least ten times. This chain uses TRBV27 with TRBJ2-7; D remains ambiguous. The V gene lost 1 base and the J gene lost 2 bases, with 9 bases spanning the gap. The CDR3 is 14 amino acids. Per germline, CDR1 MNHEY and CDR2 SMNVEV (reference sequence). CDR3 amino acids: CASSLYGTPYEQYF. The CDR3 coding sequence is TGTGCCAGCAGTTTATATGGCACCCCCTACGAGCAGTACTTC.

V is TRBV7-4 and J is TRBJ2-7, with TRBD2 identical over 11 bases. Trimming removed 1 base from V and 3 bases from J; junction bases left unmatched: 5. This CDR3 comprises 16 residues. From germline, CDR1 is SGHVT and CDR2 SQSDAQ. In nucleotides, the CDR3 is TGTGCCAGCAGCTTAGAGCCGCTAGCGGGAGGCTACGAGCAGTACTTC. Its protein is CASSLEPLAGGYEQYF.